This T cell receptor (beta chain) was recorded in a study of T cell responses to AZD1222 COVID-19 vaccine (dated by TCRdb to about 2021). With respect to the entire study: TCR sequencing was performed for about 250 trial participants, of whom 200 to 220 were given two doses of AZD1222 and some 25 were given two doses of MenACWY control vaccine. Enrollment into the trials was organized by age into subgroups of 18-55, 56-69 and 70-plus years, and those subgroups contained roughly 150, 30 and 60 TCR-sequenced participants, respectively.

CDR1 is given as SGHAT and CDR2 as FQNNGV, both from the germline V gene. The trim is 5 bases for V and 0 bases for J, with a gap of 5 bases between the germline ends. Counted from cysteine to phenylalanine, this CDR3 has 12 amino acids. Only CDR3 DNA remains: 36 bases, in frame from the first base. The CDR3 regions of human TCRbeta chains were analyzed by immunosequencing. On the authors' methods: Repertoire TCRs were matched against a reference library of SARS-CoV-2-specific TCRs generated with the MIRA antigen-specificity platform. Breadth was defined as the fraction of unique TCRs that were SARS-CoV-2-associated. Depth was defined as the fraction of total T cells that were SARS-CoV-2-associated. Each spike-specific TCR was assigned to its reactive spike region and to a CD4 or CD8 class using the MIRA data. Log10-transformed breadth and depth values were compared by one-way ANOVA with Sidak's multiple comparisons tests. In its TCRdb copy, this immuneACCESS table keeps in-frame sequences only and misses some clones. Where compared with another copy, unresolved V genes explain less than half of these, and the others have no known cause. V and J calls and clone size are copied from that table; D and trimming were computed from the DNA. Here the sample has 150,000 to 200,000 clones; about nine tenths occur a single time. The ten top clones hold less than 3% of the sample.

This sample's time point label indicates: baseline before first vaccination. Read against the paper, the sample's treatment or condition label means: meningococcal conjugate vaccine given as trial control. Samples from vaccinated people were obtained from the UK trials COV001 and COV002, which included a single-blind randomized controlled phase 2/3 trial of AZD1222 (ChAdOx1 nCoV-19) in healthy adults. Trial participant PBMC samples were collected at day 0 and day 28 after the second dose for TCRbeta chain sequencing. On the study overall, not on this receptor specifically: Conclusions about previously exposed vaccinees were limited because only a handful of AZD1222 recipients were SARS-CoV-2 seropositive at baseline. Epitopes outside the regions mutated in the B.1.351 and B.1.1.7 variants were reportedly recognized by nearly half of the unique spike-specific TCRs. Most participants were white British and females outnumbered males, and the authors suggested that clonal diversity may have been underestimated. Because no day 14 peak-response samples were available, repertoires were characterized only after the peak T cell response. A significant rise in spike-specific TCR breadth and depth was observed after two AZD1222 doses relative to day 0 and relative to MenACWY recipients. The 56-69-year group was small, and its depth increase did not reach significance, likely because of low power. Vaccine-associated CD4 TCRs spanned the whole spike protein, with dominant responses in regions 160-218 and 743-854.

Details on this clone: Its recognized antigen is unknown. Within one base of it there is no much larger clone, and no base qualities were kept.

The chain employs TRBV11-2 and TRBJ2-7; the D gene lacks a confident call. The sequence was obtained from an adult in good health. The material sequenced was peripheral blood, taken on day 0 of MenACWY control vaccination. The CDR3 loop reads CASSGDSYEQYF. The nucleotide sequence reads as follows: TGTGCCAGCAGCGGGGACTCCTACGAGCAGTACTTC.